This T cell receptor (beta chain) was sequenced for a study of T cells after yellow fever vaccination. Turning to the study itself: Preparation of the low-cell-number fractions used SMART-Seq v4 Ultra Low Input.

Findings of the study overall: Post-booster samples contained most primary-vaccination clones (approximately 96% CD4, around 90% CD8).

TCRdb itself ran the 5' RACE reads through MiXCR, one entry per CDR3 protein. The sample comprises about 320,000 distinct CDR3 sequences, 9.5% to 15% of which are singletons, and roughly 3.1% rests with the top ten. Germline values: CDR1 MNHNS, CDR2 SASEGT. The ends lost 3 bases at V and 5 bases at J; junction bases unmatched: 0. The CDR3 is 13 amino acids. The sample holds a few counts of this clonotype. Antigen specificity is unknown. This receptor was identified in a man between 18 and 29 years old who received the YFV17D yellow fever vaccine. The rearrangement uses TRBV6-1 and TRBJ2-2; 7 bases agree with TRBD1. Sequences were derived from CD4+ T cells sorted from PBMCs, sampled 15 days after the yellow fever booster vaccination. In nucleotides, the CDR3 is TGTGCCAGCAGTGAGACAGGGACCGGGGAGCTGTTTTTT. This encodes CASSETGTGELFF.